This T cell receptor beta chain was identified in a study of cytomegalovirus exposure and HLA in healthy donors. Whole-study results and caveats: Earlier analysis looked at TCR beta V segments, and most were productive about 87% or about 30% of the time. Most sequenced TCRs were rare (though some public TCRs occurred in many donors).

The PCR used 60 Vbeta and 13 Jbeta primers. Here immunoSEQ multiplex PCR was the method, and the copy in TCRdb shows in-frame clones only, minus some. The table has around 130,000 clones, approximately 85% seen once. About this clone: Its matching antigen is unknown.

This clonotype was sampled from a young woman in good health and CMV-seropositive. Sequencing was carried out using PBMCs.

The CDR3 protein is CASSPSPGTGGISGKLFF. As DNA, the CDR3 is TGTGCCAGCTCACCTAGTCCCGGGACAGGGGGCATAAGCGGAAAACTGTTTTTT. The chain carries TRBV18 and TRBJ1-4, with TRBD1 identical over 12 bases. The CDR3 sequence is 18 residues long. V shed 3 bases, J shed 10 bases, and the junction held 15 bases outside the gene matches. CDR1 is KGHSH, CDR2 LQKENI, per germline.